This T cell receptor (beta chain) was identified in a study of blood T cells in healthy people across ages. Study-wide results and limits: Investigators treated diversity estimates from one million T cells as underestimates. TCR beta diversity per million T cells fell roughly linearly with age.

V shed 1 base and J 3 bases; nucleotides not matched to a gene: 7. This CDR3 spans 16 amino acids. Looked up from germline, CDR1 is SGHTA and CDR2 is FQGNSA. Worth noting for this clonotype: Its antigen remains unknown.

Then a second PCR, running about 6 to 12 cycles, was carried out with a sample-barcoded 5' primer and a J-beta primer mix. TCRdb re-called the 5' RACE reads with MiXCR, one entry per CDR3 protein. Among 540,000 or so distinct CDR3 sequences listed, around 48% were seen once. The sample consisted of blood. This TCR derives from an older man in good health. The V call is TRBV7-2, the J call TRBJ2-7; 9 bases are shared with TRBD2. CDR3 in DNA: TGTGCCAGCAGCTTAGGGGGCGGGAGGGCTTTCTACGAGCAGTACTTC. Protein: CASSLGGGRAFYEQYF. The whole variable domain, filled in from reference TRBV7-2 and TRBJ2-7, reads GAGVSQSPSNKVTEKGKDVELRCDPISGHTALYWYRQSLGQGLEFLIYFQGNSAPDKSGLPSDRFSAERTGGSVSTLTIQRTQQEDSAVYLCASSLGGGRAFYEQYFGPGTRLTVT.